One sample yielded the 15 T cell receptor beta chains listed below, sequenced in a study of T cell changes during pregnancy in multiple sclerosis. Using immunoSEQ multiplex PCR, the repertoire was profiled, and TCRdb retains in-frame clones only, with some absent. The sample lists just under 65,000 clones, 80% to 95% seen once, with 2.5% to 4% in the top ten. The sample was CD8+ T cells from peripheral blood mononuclear cells, taken in the second trimester of pregnancy. Every receptor here comes from a female donor with multiple sclerosis, enrolled in a pregnancy study.

This clone was seen once. The J gene is TRBJ2-1, the V gene TRBV12-5; 8 bases fit TRBD2. Trimming took 6 bases from V and 5 from J; bases not matched to a gene: 18. The CDR3 totals 18 residues. CDR1 is LGHNT, CDR2 FRNRAP, per germline. DNA for the CDR3: TGTGCTAGTGGGCCTAACCTCGGGGGGGGCGGTCTTAACAATGAGCAGTTCTTC. Its translation: CASGPNLGGGGLNNEQFF.

This sequence joins TRBV11-2 and TRBJ2-7, with 12 bases matching TRBD2. J gave up 6 bases and V 2 bases, and 11 bases lay outside the gene matches. CDR1 and CDR2 from the germline V gene are SGHAT and FQNNGV. The CDR3 is 17 residues long. The CDR3 DNA follows: TGTGCCAGCAGCTTAAGGCTAGCGGGAGGGCCGATTGGCGAGCAGTACTTC. Its translation is CASSLRLAGGPIGEQYF.

This clone came up once. This chain links TRBV27 with TRBJ2-1; maybe TRBD2 (6 bases). The germline V gene encodes CDR1 MNHEY and CDR2 SMNVEV (reference sequence). This CDR3 is 15 amino acids long. V lost 2 bases and J 3 bases, leaving 11 bases between the germline ends. The CDR3 loop reads CASSLGGSGYNEQFF. In DNA form, the CDR3 reads TGTGCCAGCAGTTTAGGAGGGAGCGGCTACAATGAGCAGTTCTTC.

This chain joins TRBV7-8 and TRBJ2-1; TRBD1 aligns across 8 bases. The CDR3 is made up of 13 amino acids. Germline trimming cut 5 bases from V and 7 bases from J; bases unmatched to any gene: 4. Germline lookup yields CDR1 SGHVS and CDR2 FQNEAQ. The CDR3 DNA reads as TGTGCCAGCAGCCCTAGACAGGGGAATGAGCAGTTCTTC. Protein: CASSPRQGNEQFF.

The J gene is TRBJ1-2, the V gene TRBV30, with D perhaps TRBD1 (6 bases). The V end lost 7 bases, the J end lost 8 bases, and 17 bases lay between the germline ends. The germline gives CDR1 GTSNPN, CDR2 SVGIG (reference sequence). The CDR3 runs to 12 residues. The CDR3: CASTPGGLGYTF. The DNA for the CDR3 is TGTGCCTCCACGCCCGGGGGGCTCGGCTACACCTTC.

This chain joins TRBV5-8 and TRBJ2-3; 14 bases line up with TRBD2. The CDR3 sequence is 15 residues long. CDR1 and CDR2 from the germline V gene are SGHTS and YDEGEE. The J segment lost 5 bases and the V segment lost 10 bases, leaving 9 bases of the junction unmatched. CDR3 amino acids: CASAGLAGVIDTQYF. CDR3 in DNA: TGTGCCTCGGCGGGACTAGCGGGAGTGATAGATACGCAGTATTTT.

The chain combines TRBV11-2 with TRBJ2-3; D is ambiguous. Trimming removed 5 bases at V and 1 base at J, with 13 bases between. The CDR3 is 15 residues long. The germline gives CDR1 SGHAT, CDR2 FQNNGV. Here the CDR3 reads CASSQRVDGTDTQYF. The CDR3 region has the DNA TGTGCCAGCAGCCAGCGCGTTGATGGCACAGATACGCAGTATTTT.

The chain links TRBV21-1 to TRBJ2-1; TRBD2 reflects the table's D call only, with no check against the DNA. TRBV21-1 is an annotated pseudogene. The CDR3 has 17 residues. Written as DNA, the CDR3 is TGTGCCAGCAGCAAAGCGCTAGCGGGAGTTAGTCACAATGAGCAGTTCTTC. It specifies CASSKALAGVSHNEQFF.

The chain couples TRBV6-6 to TRBJ2-7; maybe TRBD2 (6 bases). Trimming shortened V by 6 bases and J by 4 bases, and 19 bases separated the two germline ends. Germline values: CDR1 MNHNY, CDR2 SVGAGI (reference sequence). The CDR3 totals 15 residues. The CDR3, as DNA: TGTGCCAGCAGCGGAAATGCGGGACCCAATTACGAGCAGTACTTC. This encodes CASSGNAGPNYEQYF.

V usage is TRBV27 and J usage is TRBJ2-5, with D tentatively TRBD1 (6 bases). The V gene's germline CDR1 is MNHEY and CDR2 SMNVEV (reference sequence). CDR3 length equals 14 residues. V shed 4 bases and J shed 2 bases, with 11 bases lying between them. The CDR3 spells CASSSYREQETQYF. DNA of the CDR3: TGTGCCAGCAGTTCCTACAGGGAACAAGAGACCCAGTACTTC.

V usage is TRBV10-2 and J usage is TRBJ2-1; 9 positions agree with TRBD2. The CDR3 consists of 12 residues. CDR1 and CDR2 from the germline V gene are WSHSY and SAAADI. V lost 7 bases to trimming and J lost 9 bases; unmatched junction nucleotides: 4. DNA for the CDR3: TGCGCCAGCAAAGCGGGAGGCATTGAGCAGTTCTTC. This translates into CASKAGGIEQFF.

The gene calls are TRBV9 and TRBJ2-1; D unresolved. Trimming stripped 5 bases from V and 0 bases from J, with 15 bases between. Germline lookup yields CDR1 SGDLS and CDR2 YYNGEE. The CDR3 covers 16 residues. The CDR3 region is CASSDPSASSYNEQFF. CDR3 in DNA: TGTGCCAGCAGTGATCCCAGCGCGAGCTCCTACAATGAGCAGTTCTTC.

In its sample, this clone was seen once. The chain couples TRBV29-1 to TRBJ1-2; 11 bases align to TRBD1. Germline CDR1 is SQVTM and CDR2 is ANQGSEA. J was trimmed by 8 bases and V by 6 bases; bases with no gene match: 8. This CDR3 region has 13 residues. CDR3 in amino acids: CSVPGQGGWGYTF. The CDR3 coding sequence is TGCAGCGTCCCGGGACAGGGGGGTTGGGGCTACACCTTC. The entire variable domain, with the rest obtained from reference TRBV29-1 and TRBJ1-2, is as follows: SAVISQKPSRDICQRGTSLTIQCQVDSQVTMMFWYRQQPGQSLTLIATANQGSEATYESGFVIDKFPISRPNLTFSTLTVSNMSPEDSSIYLCSVPGQGGWGYTFGSGTRLTVV.

The chain employs TRBV13 and TRBJ2-1; TRBD1 agrees at 7 bases. The ends lost 6 bases at V and 3 bases at J; junction bases unmatched: 8. The CDR3 has 15 amino acids. Per germline, CDR1 PRHDT and CDR2 FYEKMQ (reference sequence). The CDR3 protein is CASSQIRQGYNEQFF. The CDR3 nucleotides are TGTGCCAGCAGTCAAATAAGACAGGGCTACAATGAGCAGTTCTTC.

This chain links TRBV7-2 with TRBJ2-7; tentatively, D is TRBD1 (6 bases). Germline CDR1 is SGHTA and CDR2 is FQGNSA. The CDR3 loop spans 15 amino acids. V lost 3 bases and J 4 bases, leaving 16 bases between the germline ends. The CDR3 bases are TGTGCCAGCAGCTTCGATACAGGGTCGGGTTACGAGCAGTACTTC. This translates into CASSFDTGSGYEQYF.